Sequencing of this T cell receptor beta chain was carried out in a study of blood T cell repertoires in COVID-19. Study details: The United States, Italy and Spain provided the acute and convalescent COVID-19 samples. In each case, the material was cDNA or gDNA derived from T cells, B-cell-depleted T cells, or PBMCs.

The CDR3 is 15 residues long. J gave up 0 bases and V 4 bases, and 5 bases lay outside the gene matches. Germline V gives CDR1 MNHEY, CDR2 SMNVEV (reference sequence). As processed by the authors: Reference gene primers were amplified, and this amplification served to estimate nucleated cell counts. Method: immunoSEQ multiplex PCR; TCRdb's copy keeps in-frame clones and lacks some. Clonal size and the V and J genes are those of that table, whereas D and trimming came from the DNA. This table has around 9,800 clones, around 75% appearing once. The rearrangement joins TRBV27 to TRBJ1-1; TRBD1 aligns across 7 bases. The TCR sequence derives from a man between 65 and 85 years old with active COVID-19. What was sequenced was peripheral blood. CDR3 amino acids: CASSYGTAMNTEAFF. DNA for the CDR3: TGTGCCAGCAGTTATGGGACAGCCATGAACACTGAAGCTTTCTTT.